These 28 T cell receptor beta chains were sequenced from one sample in a study of CD8 T cells in Susac syndrome. Random-hexamer reverse transcription was applied to 0.5 to 1 ug RNA. MiXCR, applied by TCRdb to the immunoSEQ multiplex PCR reads, yields one record per CDR3 protein. The sample lists under 200,000 distinct CDR3 sequences; roughly 90% were seen once. Sequenced: CD4+ T cells from PBMCs. All receptors come from a human donor with Susac syndrome.

This sequence joins TRBV7-9 and TRBJ1-6; 9 nucleotides align to TRBD1. Germline CDR1 is SEHNR and CDR2 is FQNEAQ (reference sequence). The CDR3 length is 16 residues. The V gene end was trimmed by 0 bases and the J gene end by 9 bases; junction bases not matched to a gene: 6. CDR3 coding DNA: TGTGCCAGCAGCTTAGCGGCGGGACAGGGAGGTTCACCCCTCCACTTT. As protein: CASSLAAGQGGSPLHF.

The chain joins TRBV6-6 to TRBJ1-1; no clear D gene. Germline V gene data show CDR1 as MNHNY and CDR2 as SVGAGI (reference sequence). CDR3 size: 12 residues. The V end lost 5 bases, the J end lost 0 bases, and 4 bases lay between the germline ends. The CDR3 bases are TGTGCCAGCAGTCACATGAACACTGAAGCTTTCTTT. Residues: CASSHMNTEAFF.

This sequence joins TRBV7-2 and TRBJ1-5; 7 bases line up with TRBD1. Looked up from germline, CDR1 is SGHTA and CDR2 is FQGNSA. The trim removed 5 bases at V and 7 bases at J, leaving 11 bases unmatched. The CDR3 consists of 15 residues. CDR3 amino acids: CASSAQGGEGQPQHF. The DNA of the CDR3 is TGTGCCAGCAGCGCCCAGGGGGGCGAGGGGCAGCCCCAGCATTTT.

The rearrangement uses TRBV6-4 and TRBJ2-1; D is uncertain. V lost 6 bases, J lost 0 bases, and 6 bases lay in between. Germline-derived CDR1 and CDR2 are MRHNA and SNTAGT. The CDR3 runs to 13 residues. The CDR3 DNA is TGTGCCAGCAGCCTGGACTCCTACAATGAGCAGTTCTTC. The encoded protein is CASSLDSYNEQFF.

The gene calls are TRBV5-1 and TRBJ2-7; no definite D call. This CDR3 spans 13 amino acids. CDR1 SGHRS and CDR2 YFSETQ come from the germline V gene. The ends were cut back, 0 bases at V and 6 bases at J, with 10 bases in the middle. The CDR3 DNA sequence: TGCGCCAGCAGCTTGGCCCCTAGGGCCGAGCAGTACTTC. It yields the protein CASSLAPRAEQYF.

The chain has TRBV24-1 and TRBJ2-5, with TRBD2 matching 11 bases. This CDR3 has 16 amino acids. The germline V gene encodes CDR1 KGHDR and CDR2 SFDVKD. V was pared by 3 bases and J by 3 bases, with 5 bases of the junction left unmatched. The CDR3: CATSDPGTSGEETQYF. The CDR3, as DNA: TGTGCCACCAGTGATCCTGGGACTAGCGGAGAAGAGACCCAGTACTTC.

The chain links TRBV5-6 to TRBJ2-5; no firm D call. Germline assignment: CDR1 SGHDT and CDR2 YYEEEE. Trimming removed 2 bases at V and 6 bases at J, with 5 bases between. This CDR3 is 11 amino acids long. The CDR3 is CASSLRQTQYF. The CDR3 coding sequence is TGTGCCAGCAGCTTAAGACAGACCCAGTACTTC.

J is TRBJ2-7 and V is TRBV3-1; 8 bases match TRBD1. The germline gives CDR1 LGHDT, CDR2 YNNKEL (reference sequence). This CDR3 comprises 14 residues. The ends lost 0 bases at V and 3 bases at J; junction bases unmatched: 1. For the CDR3, the DNA is TGTGCCAGCAGCCAAGATACAGGGGGCTACGAGCAGTACTTC. Encoded protein: CASSQDTGGYEQYF.

This chain joins TRBV20-1 and TRBJ2-7; 9 nucleotides line up with TRBD2. This CDR3 has 13 residues. Germline V lookup: CDR1 DFQATT, CDR2 SNEGSKA (reference sequence). The V gene end was trimmed by 6 bases and the J gene end by 6 bases; junction bases not matched to a gene: 9. The DNA of the CDR3 is TGCAGTGCAACGGCGGGAGGGCCATCCGAGCAGTACTTC. This codes for CSATAGGPSEQYF.

V gene TRBV5-4 combines with J gene TRBJ2-1; no definite D call. Trimming pared 0 bases from V and 7 bases from J, leaving 8 bases between. The CDR3 consists of 13 residues. CDR1 SGHNT and CDR2 YYREEE come from the germline V gene (reference sequence). The CDR3 DNA follows: TGTGCCAGCAGCTTGGGAGACCGGAATGAGCAGTTCTTC. The encoded protein is CASSLGDRNEQFF.

The chain is built from TRBV30 and TRBJ2-3; 11 positions match TRBD2. With 0 bases clipped from V and 4 bases from J, the junction kept 6 bases outside the gene matches. The CDR3 is made up of 16 amino acids. Germline CDR1 is GTSNPN and CDR2 is SVGIG (reference sequence). The CDR3 is CAWSVVAGGFADTQYF. The DNA of the CDR3 is TGTGCCTGGAGTGTGGTAGCGGGGGGGTTCGCAGATACGCAGTATTTT.

The CDR3 reads CSARIDDSGNTIYF. CDR3 coding DNA: TGCAGTGCTAGAATAGACGACTCTGGAAACACCATATATTTT. V gene TRBV20-1 combines with J gene TRBJ1-3, with D uncertain. Trimming stripped 2 bases from V and 0 bases from J, with 8 bases between. Germline V gene data show CDR1 as DFQATT and CDR2 as SNEGSKA (reference sequence). The CDR3 loop spans 14 amino acids.

This clonotype was counted a few times. This chain uses TRBV5-1 with TRBJ2-5; D may be TRBD1 (6 bases). The CDR3 runs 14 residues. V was clipped by 0 bases and J by 1 base, with 7 bases between them. Germline V lookup: CDR1 SGHRS, CDR2 YFSETQ. CDR3 protein: CASSLEGGQETQYF. CDR3 nucleotides: TGCGCCAGCAGCTTGGAAGGGGGCCAAGAGACCCAGTACTTC.

This sequence joins TRBV10-3 and TRBJ2-7; 7 nucleotides line up with TRBD2. V shed 10 bases, J shed 3 bases, and the junction held 12 bases outside the gene matches. From germline, CDR1 is ENHRY and CDR2 SYGVKD. This CDR3 region has 14 residues. The CDR3: CATGRRAGFYEQYF. As DNA, the CDR3 is TGTGCCACCGGACGCCGAGCGGGGTTCTACGAGCAGTACTTC.

The V call is TRBV5-1, the J call TRBJ2-7; the D gene is possibly TRBD2 (6 bases). V lost 4 bases to trimming and J lost 3 bases, with 17 bases between them. Germline V gives CDR1 SGHRS, CDR2 YFSETQ. This CDR3 region has 15 residues. The DNA of the CDR3 is TGCGCCAGCAGCCCGGGACTCCAGAACCGCTACGAGCAGTACTTC. Translating gives CASSPGLQNRYEQYF.

This chain connects TRBV18 to TRBJ2-7; D tentatively fits TRBD1 or TRBD2 (6 bases each). Germline V gene sequence: CDR1 KGHSH, CDR2 LQKENI. Between the trimmed V and J ends, which lost 5 bases and 0 bases, there was a span of 11 bases. CDR3 size: 14 residues. The CDR3 coding sequence is TGTGCCAGCTCAAGGGGGGTTAGCTCCTACGAGCAGTACTTC. It yields the protein CASSRGVSSYEQYF.

V usage is TRBV6-5 and J usage is TRBJ1-5, with 8 bases identical to TRBD1. The germline V gene encodes CDR1 MNHEY and CDR2 SVGAGI. V lost 3 bases, J lost 2 bases, and 9 bases stayed unmatched. This CDR3 spans 17 amino acids. The CDR3 spells CASSYGPGQGGNQPQHF. The CDR3 nucleotides are TGTGCCAGCAGTTATGGGCCCGGACAGGGCGGCAATCAGCCCCAGCATTTT.

In its sample, this clonotype was seen once. The chain carries TRBV3-1 and TRBJ1-1, with no clear D. CDR1 is LGHDT and CDR2 is YNNKEL in the germline V gene (reference sequence). Trimming shortened V by 1 base and J by 3 bases, and 3 bases separated the two germline ends. This CDR3 region has 12 residues. The CDR3 sequence: CASSQVHTEAFF. The CDR3 DNA reads TGTGCCAGCAGCCAAGTCCACACTGAAGCTTTCTTT.

This chain connects TRBV3-1 to TRBJ1-5, with D possibly being TRBD1 (5 bases). The germline V and J ends were trimmed by 4 bases and 0 bases, with 13 bases remaining between them. The CDR3 sequence is 16 residues long. Germline V CDR1 and CDR2: LGHDT, YNNKEL (reference sequence). The CDR3 protein is CASSPGHTDSNQPQHF. CDR3 nucleotide sequence: TGTGCCAGCAGCCCCGGACACACTGATAGCAATCAGCCCCAGCATTTT.

The V and J genes are TRBV2 and TRBJ1-2, with D possibly being TRBD1 (5 bases). CDR1 and CDR2 (germline): SNHLY, FYNNEI. This CDR3 has 13 amino acids. With 5 bases removed from V and 2 bases from J, the gap between germline ends came to 9 bases. The CDR3 spells CASSSTANYGYTF. DNA of the CDR3: TGTGCCAGCAGTTCGACAGCCAACTATGGCTACACCTTC.

The genes are TRBV24-1 and TRBJ2-2, with TRBD1 matching 8 bases. Looked up from germline, CDR1 is KGHDR and CDR2 is SFDVKD. There are 13 residues in the CDR3. J gave up 2 bases and V 12 bases, and 4 bases lay outside the gene matches. CDR3 in amino acids: CASTGANTGELFF. In nucleotides, the CDR3 is TGTGCCTCGACAGGGGCAAACACCGGGGAGCTGTTTTTT.

The chain employs TRBV18 and TRBJ1-1; no firm D call. Trimming left V 0 bases short and J 0 bases short, with 14 bases between. The CDR3 extends over 17 amino acids. The V gene's germline CDR1 is KGHSH and CDR2 LQKENI. The CDR3: CASSPPRAGVLNTEAFF. The CDR3 DNA reads TGTGCCAGCTCACCACCAAGGGCAGGAGTTTTGAACACTGAAGCTTTCTTT.

The rearrangement uses TRBV12-3 or TRBV12-4 and TRBJ1-6; 8 bases are shared with TRBD1. This CDR3 has 15 residues. Trimming took 5 bases from V and 10 from J; bases not matched to a gene: 10. Here the CDR3 DNA reads TGTGCCAGCAGTGCCAGGACAGGGACTAGGTCACCCCTCCACTTT. This translates into CASSARTGTRSPLHF.

This sequence joins TRBV2 and TRBJ1-1; TRBD1 aligns across 12 bases. V lost 7 bases, J lost 4 bases, and 10 bases stayed unmatched. CDR1 is SNHLY, CDR2 FYNNEI, per germline. This CDR3 region has 16 residues. The CDR3 reads CASTWAGTGGGTEAFF. CDR3 DNA: TGTGCCAGCACCTGGGCCGGGACAGGGGGCGGCACTGAAGCTTTCTTT.

The gene calls are TRBV21-1 and TRBJ2-7; TRBD1 is taken as the D call from the table, unchecked against the DNA. TRBV21-1 corresponds to a pseudogene. There are 15 residues in the CDR3. The CDR3 here is CASSRRTGENYEQYF. In nucleotides, the CDR3 is TGTGCCAGCAGCCGGCGGACAGGGGAAAACTACGAGCAGTACTTC.

The chain carries TRBV30 and TRBJ2-2; D may correspond to TRBD1 or TRBD2 (6 bases each). The CDR3 totals 15 residues. V gave up 4 bases and J gave up 7 bases, with 19 bases separating them. Germline V gene sequence: CDR1 GTSNPN, CDR2 SVGIG (reference sequence). CDR3 protein: CAWTHKGLRGGELFF. CDR3 sequence (DNA): TGTGCCTGGACTCATAAGGGACTCAGGGGCGGGGAGCTGTTTTTT.

The V call is TRBV20-1, the J call TRBJ2-7, with 7 nucleotides matching TRBD1. V lost 7 bases to trimming and J lost 7 bases; unmatched junction nucleotides: 7. This CDR3 is 11 amino acids long. Germline CDR1 and CDR2: DFQATT and SNEGSKA (reference sequence). CDR3 DNA sequence: TGCAGTGTTAAGACAGGGTGGGAGCAGTACTTC. Amino acid sequence: CSVKTGWEQYF.

The V call is TRBV3-1, the J call TRBJ2-3; D possibly matches TRBD1 or TRBD2 (6 bases each). The CDR3 covers 16 residues. CDR1 is LGHDT and CDR2 is YNNKEL in the germline V gene (reference sequence). Trimming removed 1 base at V and 0 bases at J, with 11 bases between. CDR3 sequence: CASSQGLGGSTDTQYF. For the CDR3, the DNA is TGTGCCAGCAGCCAAGGGCTAGGGGGGAGCACAGATACGCAGTATTTT.